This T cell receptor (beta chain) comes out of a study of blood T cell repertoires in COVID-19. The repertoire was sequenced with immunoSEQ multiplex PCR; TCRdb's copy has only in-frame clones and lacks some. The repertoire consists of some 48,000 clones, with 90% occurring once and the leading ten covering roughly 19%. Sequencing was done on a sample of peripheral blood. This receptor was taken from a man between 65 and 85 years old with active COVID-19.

CDR3 nucleotide sequence: TGTGCCAGTAGTATCCTGGCAGGGGGTGGGATGAACACTGAAGCTTTCTTT. It specifies CASSILAGGGMNTEAFF. The rearrangement joins TRBV19 to TRBJ1-1; TRBD1 matches at 7 bases. Germline assignment: CDR1 LNHDA and CDR2 SQIVND (reference sequence). This CDR3 is 17 amino acids long. The junction had 10 bases not matched to a gene; V was cut back by 3 bases and J by 0 bases.